This TCR beta chain was sequenced for a study of T cell responses to AZD1222 COVID-19 vaccine. The assay was immunoSEQ multiplex PCR, and TCRdb's table has in-frame clones only and misses some. Of about 150,000 clones detected, around nine tenths appear once; the ten largest clones hold under 20%. On this clone itself: Its antigen is not known.

Trimming cost V 2 bases and J 3 bases; bases outside gene matches: 10. The CDR3 totals 17 residues. The germline CDR1 and CDR2 sequences are SGHRS and YFSETQ. Whole-study findings and limits: Vaccine-associated CD4 TCRs spanned spike, dominant at 160-218 and 743-854. Close to half of all spike-specific TCRs reportedly target regions of the variants that are unmutated. Spike-specific TCR breadth and depth were elevated following two AZD1222 doses.

The J gene is TRBJ2-3, the V gene TRBV5-1, with 9 bases matching TRBD2. Sequenced material: peripheral blood, taken on day 0 of AZD1222 vaccination. The sequence derives from an adult in good health. In DNA, the CDR3 is TGCGCCAGCAGCTTAGGAGCGGGAGGACCTGGGACAGATACGCAGTATTTT. Translated: CASSLGAGGPGTDTQYF.